The rows below give T cell receptor beta chains drawn from one sample of a study of shared clonotypes between healthy human individuals. The protocol was immunoSEQ multiplex PCR, while the TCRdb copy is restricted to in-frame clones and leaves out a portion. The sample lists approximately 620,000 clones, roughly 97% occurring once. The sequenced sample consisted of naive CD4+ T cells sorted from blood. These receptor sequences come from a woman in her twenties or thirties in good health. The CDR3 runs from the conserved cysteine through the conserved F or W. The D gene is left open where the match is weak. Clone size is not always given. Where it is, it says once, few, many or a class for expanded clones.

V,J,D,size,DNA,CDR3
TRBV28,TRBJ2-5,TRBD1,once,TGTGCCAGCAGTTTTGGGACAGGGACGGAGACCCAGTACTTC,CASSFGTGTETQYF
TRBV19,TRBJ2-7,NA,once,TGTGCCAGTAGTATAGGGGACCAGCCCTACGAGCAGTACTTC,CASSIGDQPYEQYF
TRBV27,TRBJ1-2,NA,NA,TGTGCCAGCAGTCCCCGAACAGGGAATGGCTACACCTTC,CASSPRTGNGYTF
TRBV27,TRBJ2-1,NA,NA,TGTGCCAGCAGTTTTCGCGGGTCCTCCTACAATGAGCAGTTCTTC,CASSFRGSSYNEQFF
TRBV2,TRBJ1-5,NA,NA,TGTGCCAGCAGTGTACACGGGAGAGCTCAGCCCCAGCATTTT,CASSVHGRAQPQHF
TRBV5-1,TRBJ2-3,TRBD2,NA,TGCGCCAGCAGCTCCTGGACTAGTTCCCCGAGCCTGATAGATACGCAGTATTTT,CASSSWTSSPSLIDTQYF
TRBV5-6,TRBJ1-3,NA,NA,TGTGCCAGCAGCTTACCCGGCTCTGGAAACACCATATATTTT,CASSLPGSGNTIYF
TRBV18,TRBJ1-5,NA,NA,TGTGCCAGCTCACCAGGTGTCCATAGCAATCAGCCCCAGCATTTT,CASSPGVHSNQPQHF
TRBV5-1,TRBJ2-7,NA,NA,TGCGCCAGCAGCGACCCGGGACTTGTATCCTACGAGCAGTACTTC,CASSDPGLVSYEQYF
TRBV5-4,TRBJ1-2,NA,NA,TGTGCCAGCAGTTCTGGAGTAACGGTTGGCTACACCTTC,CASSSGVTVGYTF
TRBV28,TRBJ2-1,NA,NA,TGTGCCAGCGGTTGGTTGCAGGGCAACAATGAGCAGTTCTTC,CASGWLQGNNEQFF
TRBV28,TRBJ1-6,NA,NA,TGTGCCTACCGGAGGGGGTCCTATAATTCACCCCTCCACTTT,CAYRRGSYNSPLHF
TRBV21-1,TRBJ1-5,NA,NA,TGTGCCAGCAGCAAATCTGTCAGGAAAGGCCGGGGCAATCAGCCCCAGCATTTT,CASSKSVRKGRGNQPQHF
TRBV5-1,TRBJ1-1,NA,NA,TGCGCCAGCAGCTTCTCCGGGGACACTGAAGCTTTCTTT,CASSFSGDTEAFF
TRBV7-9,TRBJ2-2,NA,NA,TGTGCCAGCAGCTTATTTGATTACAACACCGGGGAGCTGTTTTTT,CASSLFDYNTGELFF
TRBV21-1,TRBJ2-1,NA,NA,TGTGCCGTCAAGGGGCAGCGGCATATCGACAATGAGCAGTTCTTC,CAVKGQRHIDNEQFF
TRBV28,TRBJ1-2,NA,NA,TGTGCCAGCAGGCCCGAAACAGCGGGTGGCTACACCTTC,CASRPETAGGYTF
TRBV10-1,TRBJ2-1,TRBD2,NA,TGCGCCAGCAGCGAATCTCTGCGGGGGACCAGGAATGAGCAGTTCTTC,CASSESLRGTRNEQFF
TRBV4-1,TRBJ2-1,TRBD1,once,TGCGCCAGCAGCCAACTTCCGGGACAGGCAAATGAAGAGCAGTTCTTC,CASSQLPGQANEEQFF
TRBV7-2,TRBJ1-1,NA,NA,TGTGCCAGCAGCTTTGACACTGAAGCTTTCTTT,CASSFDTEAFF
TRBV6-1,TRBJ2-7,TRBD1,NA,TGTGCCAGCAGTGAAGGGGGTCACACAGGGGCCTCCTACGAGCAGTACTTC,CASSEGGHTGASYEQYF
TRBV28,TRBJ2-7,TRBD2,NA,TGTGCCAGCAGTCCCATAGCGGGATTCTACGAGCAGTACTTC,CASSPIAGFYEQYF
TRBV19,TRBJ1-4,NA,NA,TGTGCCAGTAGTATTGGAGGGCAGAGCGAAAAACTGTTTTTT,CASSIGGQSEKLFF
TRBV11-2,TRBJ2-5,NA,NA,TGTGCCAGCAGCTTAGCACAAGAGACCCAGTACTTC,CASSLAQETQYF
TRBV2,TRBJ1-1,NA,once,TGTGCCAGCAGGTTCGGTCTTCCGAACACTGAAGCTTTCTTT,CASRFGLPNTEAFF
TRBV5-6,TRBJ1-2,TRBD1,NA,TGTGCCAGCAGCCGGGGACAGCCAGCCTATGGCTACACCTTC,CASSRGQPAYGYTF
TRBV19,TRBJ2-3,TRBD2,NA,TGTGCCAGTAGTCCCCCGGCCCTAGCGGGAGGAATACCAGATACGCAGTATTTT,CASSPPALAGGIPDTQYF
TRBV14,TRBJ2-7,TRBD2,NA,TGTGCCAGCAGCCAATGGTTGACTAGCGGGAGTGAAAACGAGCAGTACTTC,CASSQWLTSGSENEQYF
TRBV19,TRBJ2-3,TRBD2,once,TGTGCCAGTAGTAAGTCGACTAGCGGTAGCACAGATACGCAGTATTTT,CASSKSTSGSTDTQYF
TRBV29-1,TRBJ2-1,TRBD2,NA,TGCAGCGTCGCGGGAGATTACAATGAGCAGTTCTTC,CSVAGDYNEQFF
TRBV2,TRBJ2-1,NA,once,TGTGCCAGCATAGTCCGTGTTCTTGCAAGCTCCTACAATGAGCAGTTCTTC,CASIVRVLASSYNEQFF
TRBV5-1,TRBJ2-5,TRBD1,NA,TGCGCCAGCAGCATAACCTGGGGACAGGTGGCCGAGACCCAGTACTTC,CASSITWGQVAETQYF
TRBV28,TRBJ2-7,TRBD2,NA,TGTGCCAGCAGTGGGCTAGCGGGACGCTGGGAGCAGTACTTC,CASSGLAGRWEQYF
TRBV18,TRBJ2-6,NA,NA,TGTGCCAGCTCACCCGGACAGTCCTCTGGGGCCAACGTCCTGACTTTC,CASSPGQSSGANVLTF
TRBV18,TRBJ1-2,TRBD1,NA,TGTGCCAGCTCACGGACAGGGGAGAATGGCTACACCTTC,CASSRTGENGYTF
TRBV28,TRBJ1-1,NA,NA,TGTGCCAGCAGTTTTCCGAGGGGCAGGGCACGGGGGGCTTTCTTT,CASSFPRGRARGAFF
TRBV14,TRBJ2-3,TRBD2,NA,TGTGCCAGCAACAAACTAGCGGCTAGCACAGATACGCAGTATTTT,CASNKLAASTDTQYF